This TCR gamma chain appears in the sequencing data of a study of human gamma delta and Vdelta1 T cells. The CDR3 loop spans 15 amino acids. J lost 0 bases, V lost 10 bases, and 13 bases had no gene match. With respect to this clone: Its matching antigen is unknown.

Study-wide findings and caveats: Reportedly, Delta One T cells were polyclonal and broadly targeted acute myeloid leukemia.

TCRdb used CATT to re-call clones from the PCR reads. The sample contains around 4,500 gamma-chain clones, 32% of which appear only once. This sequence joins TRGV10 and TRGJ1 or TRGJ2. TRGV10 belongs to the ORF category, with a function that is uncertain. The sample was Vdelta1 gamma-delta T cells from blood grown in culture (DOT cells). This TCR came from a human donor in good health. This CDR3 reads CAALTSAQNYYKKLF. CDR3 nucleotide sequence: TGTGCTGCGTTAACCTCCGCACAGAATTATTATAAGAAACTCTTT.